The text below deals with one T cell receptor (beta chain). What this receptor recognizes is not known. Base quality data are lacking; no much larger clone is found one base away. The cysteine opens and the phenylalanine closes a CDR3 of 12 amino acids. Of all the DNA, just the CDR3 is kept, 36 bases in frame from base 1. CDR1 and CDR2, looked up from the germline V gene, are MDHEN and SYDVKM. The V end loses 3 bases and the J end loses 7 bases, and a stretch of 9 bases separates them. The sample is drawn from a study of Ad26.COV2.S vaccination and SARS-CoV-2 variants listed by TCRdb under 2021. In the study overall: Donors in the vaccine arm were drawn from COV1001, a phase I-IIa trial of Ad26.COV2.S in healthy adults that was multicentre, randomized, double-blind and placebo-controlled. Dosing of Ad26.COV2.S was intramuscular, at either 5x10^10 or 1x10^11 viral particles, delivered as one shot or as two shots spaced 56 days apart. TCRbeta repertoire sequencing served as the tool for gauging how specific and how broad the SARS-CoV-2-reactive T cell receptors were following Ad26.COV2.S vaccination. A total of 32 samples were included in the TCR-sequenced set, comprising some 20 Ad26.COV2.S vaccine recipients, 5 placebo recipients and 8 SARS-CoV-2 convalescent individuals. Trial participants were randomized into five groups of five, in which low-dose or high-dose Ad26.COV2.S was given once or twice, or placebo was given on both occasions. Investigators remained blinded to trial group allocation during experiments and outcome assessment. Summary of the overall study and its limitations: The study lacked the statistical power to compare responses across vaccine doses or regimens. After vaccination, spike-specific CD8+ and CD4+ T cell responses were reported to show substantial breadth. Comparable non-spike TCR breadth was observed between vaccine and placebo recipients, consistent with only spike being contained in the vaccine. Higher spike-specific TCR breadth was observed in Ad26.COV2.S recipients than in placebo recipients (P = 0.0014). The authors noted that the TCR breadth and depth analyses may have underestimated total T cell responses.

The treatment or condition label here, explained by the study, means: around 19 received Ad26.COV2.S at low or high dose, single or two shots; 5 received placebo; per-sample allocation not given. For vaccine and placebo recipients, the sequenced repertoires came from samples collected on day 63 after the first injection. Cohort 1b enrolled about two dozen adults aged 18-55 years at a single site in Boston, USA, between 29 July and 7 August 2020. Ad26.COV2.S was a replication-incompetent adenovirus type 26 vector that expressed a prefusion-stabilized SARS-CoV-2 spike protein derived from the original Wuhan strain. The immunoSEQ Assay was the method used to sequence TCRbeta CDR3 regions. After extraction, genomic DNA underwent amplification by bias-controlled multiplex PCR, followed by high-throughput sequencing. From the authors' description of their analysis: To quantify the absolute abundance of every unique TCRbeta CDR3 region, sequences were collapsed and filtered. T cell fraction was estimated by normalizing TCRbeta template counts to usable DNA, which was measured by amplifying reference genes present in all nucleated cells. Repertoire TCRs were annotated as SARS-CoV-2-specific by exact matching of V gene, CDR3 amino acid sequence and J gene to a known reactive TCR set. The reference SARS-CoV-2 TCR set was derived from MIRA and filtered for enrichment in COVID-19-positive ImmuneCODE repertoires, a step that removed public or cross-reactive TCRs. Using the MIRA antigens, annotated TCRs were further analysed by specific ORF or by position within an ORF. Depth was the summed frequency of annotated unique rearrangements, while breadth was defined as annotated unique rearrangements over total unique productive rearrangements. Group comparisons of TCR breadth used two-sided Wilcoxon rank-sum tests. The table was pulled from immuneACCESS by TCRdb, which kept in-frame rearrangements only. Such tables lose some clones; where checked, under half of the loss comes from unresolved V genes, and the rest has no known cause. That table furnishes V, J and clone size, whereas the DNA furnished D and trimming. The sample contains about 400,000 clones, roughly 90% of them found a single time. The top ten constitute under 2% of the sample.

Material: peripheral blood, obtained in a trial of Ad26.COV2.S vaccine versus placebo. The rearranged segments are TRBV28 and TRBJ2-5; TRBD2 is a possible D gene, resting on 5 matching bases. This clonotype was sampled from a person aged 18-65 years who received the Ad26.COV2.S COVID-19 vaccine or a placebo. The CDR3 corresponds to CASSFDGGTQYF. Read as DNA, the sequence is TGTGCCAGCAGTTTCGACGGAGGGACCCAGTACTTC.